This entry features one TCR beta chain sequence. As yet, its antigen is unknown. The data were taken from a study of radiation and T cells in renal cell carcinoma. Study summary: Nephrectomy followed 15 Gy stereotactic body radiation by 4 weeks. General study findings and limits: In blood, top tumor clones expanded by 2 weeks, shrinking by 4. No pretreatment tumor biopsies were available for baseline clonotypes.

CDR1 is MNHNS and CDR2 is SASEGT in the germline V gene. The CDR3 extends over 14 amino acids. Trimming stripped 8 bases from V and 2 bases from J, with 15 bases between. Using immunoSEQ multiplex PCR, the repertoire was profiled, and TCRdb retains in-frame clones only, with some absent. The sample lists 60,000 to 80,000 clones, 82% occurring once. The time point is: blood 2 weeks post-SBRT. This sample's treatment: 15 Gy SBRT to primary tumor, nephrectomy 4 weeks later. Clear cell pathology was present in this patient's renal cell carcinoma. The material sequenced was blood, taken from a patient whose treatment included radiotherapy and nephrectomy. The V and J genes are TRBV6-1 and TRBJ1-1; D might be TRBD1 (5 bases). The clonotype was recovered from a man aged 60 to 75 with renal cell carcinoma. Here the CDR3 reads CASRWGGENTEAFF. As DNA, the CDR3 is TGTGCCAGCCGCTGGGGGGGGGAAAACACTGAAGCTTTCTTT.